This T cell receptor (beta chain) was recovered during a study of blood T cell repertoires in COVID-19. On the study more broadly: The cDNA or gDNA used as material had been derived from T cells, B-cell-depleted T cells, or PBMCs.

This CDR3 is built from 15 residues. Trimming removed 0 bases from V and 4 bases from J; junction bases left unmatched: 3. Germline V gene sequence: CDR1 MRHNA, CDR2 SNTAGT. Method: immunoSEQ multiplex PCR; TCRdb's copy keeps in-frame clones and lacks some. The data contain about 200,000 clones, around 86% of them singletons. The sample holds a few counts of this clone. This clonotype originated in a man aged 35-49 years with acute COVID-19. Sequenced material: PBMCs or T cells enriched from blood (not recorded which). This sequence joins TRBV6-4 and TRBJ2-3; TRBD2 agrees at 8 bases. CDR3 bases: TGTGCCAGCAGTGACTCGGGGACTAGAGCAGATACGCAGTATTTT. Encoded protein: CASSDSGTRADTQYF.